This T cell receptor (beta chain) is from a study of T cell repertoires in cytomegalovirus infection. Study-wide results and caveats: The cumulative frequency of public TCR beta families identified carriers of CMV plus the relevant HLA.

As for this clonotype: Its antigen is unidentified.

TCRdb re-called the reads with MiXCR, one entry per CDR3 protein. The sample carries under 50,000 distinct CDR3 sequences, approximately 22% recorded once. The CDR3 spans 13 residues. With V trimmed by 3 bases and J by 8 bases, 4 bases remained unmatched. CDR1 SGHVS and CDR2 FQNEAQ come from the germline V gene. The source of this sequence is a human donor in good health (CMV status not recorded). Some clones in this sample may be carry-over from other donors' samples. V gene TRBV7-8 combines with J gene TRBJ1-2; TRBD1 aligns across 9 bases. The sequencing sample was made of PBMCs, sequenced either directly or after in vitro stimulation (not recorded which). CDR3 region: CASSFGTGLGYTF. CDR3 coding DNA: TGTGCCAGCAGCTTTGGGACAGGGTTGGGCTACACCTTC.